Listed below are T cell receptor beta chains from one sample, sequenced in a study of shared clonotypes between healthy human individuals. The data were produced by immunoSEQ multiplex PCR, yet TCRdb's version contains in-frame clones alone and is incomplete. The data contain around 500,000 clones, roughly 80% of them seen just once; the ten biggest clones take up about an eighth. Sequencing was performed on PBMCs. These TCRs come from a woman aged 40-49 years in good health. Some clones in this sample may be carry-over from other donors' samples. CDR3s include the opening cysteine and the closing phenylalanine or tryptophan. The D gene is left open where the match is weak. The listing skips clone size in some rows; elsewhere it reads once, few, many or a size class.

>TRBJ2-1|TRBV9|-|-
TGTGCCAGCAGCACATATGAGGGACGGACGGAGCAGTTCTTC
CASSTYEGRTEQFF
>TRBJ1-5|TRBV6-1|-|-
TGTGCCAGCACCAAAGTAGGTCAGCCCCAGCATTTT
CASTKVGQPQHF
>TRBJ2-3|TRBV19|few|-
TGTGCCAGTAGTAATTACGGTGATACGCAGTATTTT
CASSNYGDTQYF
>TRBJ2-3|TRBV27|-|-
TGTGCCAGCTGGGTAGGCGGCACAGATACGCAGTATTTT
CASWVGGTDTQYF
>TRBJ1-1|TRBV4-3|-|TRBD1
TGCGCCAGCAGCCATACAGGGGACACTGAAGCTTTCTTT
CASSHTGDTEAFF
>TRBJ1-3|TRBV9|-|-
TGTGCCAGCAGCGCACTCCCCGACTGGAGTTCTGGAAACACCATATATTTT
CASSALPDWSSGNTIYF
>TRBJ2-5|TRBV29-1|-|TRBD1
TGCAGCGCCACCGGGACAGCACAAGAGACCCAGTACTTC
CSATGTAQETQYF
>TRBJ1-3|TRBV4-2|few|TRBD1
TGTGCCAGCAGCAGGTGGGGACAGGACTCTGGAAACACCATATATTTT
CASSRWGQDSGNTIYF
>TRBJ2-6|TRBV7-2|-|-
TGTGCCAGCAGCGGTAGACGACAAAGTCGGGCCAACGTCCTGACTTTC
CASSGRRQSRANVLTF
>TRBJ2-1|TRBV7-3|few|TRBD2
TGTGCCAGCAGCGAGACCGGGACTAGCGGGAATGAGCAGTTCTTC
CASSETGTSGNEQFF
>TRBJ2-5|TRBV11-2|-|-
TGTGCCAGCAGCTTAGCGGGAGTCCAAGAGACCCAGTACTTC
CASSLAGVQETQYF
>TRBJ2-7|TRBV28|-|TRBD2
TGTGCCAGCAGTGACCTACTAGCGGGAGGGTACTTC
CASSDLLAGGYF
>TRBJ1-2|TRBV7-9|few|-
TGTGCCAGCAGCTTAGACGATAGTGGCTACACCTTC
CASSLDDSGYTF
>TRBJ2-5|TRBV5-1|-|-
TGCGCCAGCAGCTTCGATGCCTCTGGGGGTGAGACCCAGTACTTC
CASSFDASGGETQYF
>TRBJ2-3|TRBV4-2|-|-
TGTGCCAGCAGGACCACAGTTATGGGCACAGATACGCAGTATTTT
CASRTTVMGTDTQYF
>TRBJ2-7|TRBV6-6|-|TRBD1
TGTGCCAGCAGCAGGGGACAGGGGACTTACGAGCAGTACTTC
CASSRGQGTYEQYF
>TRBJ2-4|TRBV2|-|-
TGTGCCAGCAGTGCGCTAGCGTTAGCCAAAAACATTCAGTACTTC
CASSALALAKNIQYF
>TRBJ1-1|TRBV5-1|few|TRBD1
TGCGCCAGCAGCTTGTGGACAGGGGAGGCGAACACTGAAGCTTTCTTT
CASSLWTGEANTEAFF
>TRBJ2-3|TRBV28|few|TRBD2
TGTGCCAGCAGTTTCCCTGGGACTAGGCGTGGGGATACGCAGTATTTT
CASSFPGTRRGDTQYF
>TRBJ1-2|TRBV2|-|TRBD1
TGTGCCAGCAGTGGACAGGGGTTGATAGGGGGCTACACCTTC
CASSGQGLIGGYTF
>TRBJ2-5|TRBV28|-|-
TGTGCCAGCACCCCCGGGCAGGCCCATATCACCCAGTACTTC
CASTPGQAHITQYF
>TRBJ2-6|TRBV6-1|once|-
TGTGCCGGCAGTGAATTGGACTTCTCTGGGGCTAACGTCCTGACTTTC
CAGSELDFSGANVLTF
>TRBJ1-2|TRBV25-1|-|-
TGTGCCAGCAGTGATTCGAGGGACTGGGATGGCTACACCTTC
CASSDSRDWDGYTF
>TRBJ2-2|TRBV7-9|-|TRBD2
TGTGCCAGCAGCTCACTAGCGGGAGGGCAGACCGGGGAGCTGTTTTTT
CASSSLAGGQTGELFF
>TRBJ2-1|TRBV10-3|-|TRBD2
TGTGCCATCAGTGAACTAGCGGGAGCCTACAATGAGCAGTTCTTC
CAISELAGAYNEQFF
>TRBJ2-3|TRBV27|-|-
TGTGCCAGCAGTCCCCCTAACACACGCACAGATACGCAGTATTTT
CASSPPNTRTDTQYF
>TRBJ2-7|TRBV19|-|-
TGTGCCAGTAGTGGGGCCCTAGCTGTGCCTTCCTACGAGCAGTACTTC
CASSGALAVPSYEQYF
>TRBJ2-7|TRBV10-1|few|TRBD2
TGCGCCAGCAGTGAAAAGCGGGAGGGGACCTACGAGCAGTACTTC
CASSEKREGTYEQYF
>TRBJ2-5|TRBV27|-|TRBD1
TGTGCCAGCAGTTCCTGGGACAGGGGGGAGACCCAGTACTTC
CASSSWDRGETQYF
>TRBJ1-1|TRBV28|-|-
TGTGCCAGCAGTTTAATCGTGTCGCAGGGACCCCGCGAAGCTTTCTTT
CASSLIVSQGPREAFF
>TRBJ2-1|TRBV29-1|once|TRBD2
TGCAGCGTTCTACTAGCGGGCCCCAATGAGCAGTTCTTC
CSVLLAGPNEQFF
>TRBJ2-1|TRBV18|-|-
TGTGCCAGCTCACCACCCGGCAGGGGGGAGTACAATGAGCAGTTCTTC
CASSPPGRGEYNEQFF
>TRBJ2-7|TRBV19|-|-
TGTGCCAGTAGTATTGGAACAGGGAAGGGCTACGAGCAGTACTTC
CASSIGTGKGYEQYF